This entry describes one TCR beta chain. The antigen is not known. This entry comes from a study of T cell responses to AZD1222 COVID-19 vaccine. As for the study in general: Analysis merged second doses at about 4 or about 12 weeks. General observations from the study: Reportedly, nearly half of unique spike TCRs recognized epitopes outside B.1.351/B.1.1.7 mutations. Spike was spanned by vaccine-associated CD4 TCRs, with dominance at 160-218 and 743-854.

This CDR3 region has 15 residues. Trimming at V came to 4 bases and at J to 4 bases, leaving 9 bases not matched to a gene. CDR1 MGHRA and CDR2 YSYEKL come from the germline V gene. Clones were read by immunoSEQ multiplex PCR, and TCRdb kept only the in-frame ones, dropping some. This table holds 90,000 to 150,000 clones, around nine tenths found once. The sequencing here drew on peripheral blood, taken on day 0 of AZD1222 vaccination. This receptor was obtained from an adult in good health. The chain uses TRBV4-1 and TRBJ1-1; 7 bases fit TRBD1. DNA for the CDR3: TGCGCCAGCAGCCGAGAACCGACAGGGATCACTGAAGCTTTCTTT. It specifies CASSREPTGITEAFF.